This T cell receptor beta chain was observed in a study of ipilimumab plus nivolumab after autologous stem cell transplantation. On the study more broadly: Median doses per patient: roughly five ipilimumab, seven to nine nivolumab. Both relapsed and primary refractory DLBCL were included.

Starting 14 to 28 days after autologous transplant, ipilimumab 1 mg/kg was given. Germline V CDR1 and CDR2: SGHNT, YYREEE (reference sequence). The V end was cut by 5 bases, the J end by 3 bases, with 12 bases between. The CDR3 runs 13 residues. Libraries were prepared by immunoSEQ multiplex PCR; TCRdb keeps only in-frame clonotypes and omits some of them. The table lists some 24,000 clones, about 86% of them singletons. Sequencing used PBMCs, obtained in a trial of ipilimumab plus nivolumab as post-transplant consolidation. This rearrangement joins TRBV5-4 to TRBJ2-7, with TRBD1 as a possible D gene (5 bases). The receptor comes from a male donor with diffuse large B-cell lymphoma. The CDR3 bases are TGTGCCAGCAGTGGACCAGACAGCTACGAGCAGTACTTC. Protein: CASSGPDSYEQYF. Together with reference TRBV5-4 and TRBJ2-7, the CDR3 gives the full variable domain: ETGVTQSPTHLIKTRGQQVTLRCSSQSGHNTVSWYQQALGQGPQFIFQYYREEENGRGNFPPRFSGLQFPNYSSELNVNALELDDSALYLCASSGPDSYEQYFGPGTRLTVT.